The T cell receptor beta chain under discussion was sequenced for a study of shared clonotypes between healthy human individuals. Study summary: Donors had three CD4 naive, three CD4 memory, two CD8 naive and one CD8 memory plate apiece.

Trimming shortened V by 2 bases and J by 7 bases, and 9 bases separated the two germline ends. This CDR3 has 14 residues. Looked up from germline, CDR1 is SEHNR and CDR2 is FQNEAQ (reference sequence). Clones were read by immunoSEQ multiplex PCR, and TCRdb kept only the in-frame ones, dropping some. This table holds roughly 2.5 million clones, about 92% found once. Details on this clone: Antigen specificity is unknown.

Study-wide results and limits: Unshared clonotypes carried lower generation probabilities than those common to all four donors. A generally larger estimated richness was seen in naive subsets than in memory subsets.

This sequence was found in a man younger than 35 in good health. The material sequenced was naive CD4+ T cells sorted from blood. Indicated subset: CD45RA+ positively selected. The chain joins TRBV7-9 to TRBJ1-6; unclear D gene. Written as DNA, the CDR3 is TGTGCCAGCAGCTTATTCGCGGCGAATTCACCCCTCCACTTT. The encoded protein is CASSLFAANSPLHF.